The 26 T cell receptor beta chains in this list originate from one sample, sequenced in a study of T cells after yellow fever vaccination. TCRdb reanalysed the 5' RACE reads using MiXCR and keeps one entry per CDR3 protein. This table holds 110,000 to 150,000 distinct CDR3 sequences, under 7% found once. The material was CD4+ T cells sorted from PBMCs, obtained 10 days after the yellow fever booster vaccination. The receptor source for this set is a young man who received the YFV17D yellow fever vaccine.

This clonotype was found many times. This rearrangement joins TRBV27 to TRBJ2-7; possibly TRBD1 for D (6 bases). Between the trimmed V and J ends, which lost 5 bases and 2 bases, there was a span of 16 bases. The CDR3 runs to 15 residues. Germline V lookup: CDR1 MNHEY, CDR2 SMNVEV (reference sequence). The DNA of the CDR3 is TGTGCCAGCAGTCTTACAGGGATGGGGGCCTACGAGCAGTACTTC. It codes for CASSLTGMGAYEQYF.

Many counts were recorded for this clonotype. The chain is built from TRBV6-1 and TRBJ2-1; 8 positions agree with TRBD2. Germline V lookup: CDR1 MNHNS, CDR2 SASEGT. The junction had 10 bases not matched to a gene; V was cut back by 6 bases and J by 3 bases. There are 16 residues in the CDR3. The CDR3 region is CASSPGGWDRYNEQFF. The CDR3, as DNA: TGTGCCAGCAGCCCGGGGGGGTGGGACCGCTACAATGAGCAGTTCTTC.

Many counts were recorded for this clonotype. The CDR3 nucleotides read TGTGCCAGCAGCCACGCCTCCTACGAGCAGTACTTC. Protein product: CASSHASYEQYF. The chain employs TRBV7-9 and TRBJ2-7, with D uncertain. Looked up from germline, CDR1 is SEHNR and CDR2 is FQNEAQ (reference sequence). V was clipped by 5 bases and J by 0 bases, with 5 bases between them. This CDR3 is built from 12 residues.

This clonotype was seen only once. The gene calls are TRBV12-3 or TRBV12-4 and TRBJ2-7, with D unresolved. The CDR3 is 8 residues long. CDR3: CASSSSSV. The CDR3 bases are TGTGCCAGCAGTTCCTCGTCCGTC.

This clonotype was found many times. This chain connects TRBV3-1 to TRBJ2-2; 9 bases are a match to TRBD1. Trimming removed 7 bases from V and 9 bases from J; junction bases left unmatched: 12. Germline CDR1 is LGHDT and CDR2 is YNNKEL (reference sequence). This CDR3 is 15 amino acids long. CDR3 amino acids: CASIRGDRDQRELFF. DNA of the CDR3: TGTGCCAGCATCCGGGGGGACAGGGACCAGCGGGAGCTGTTTTTT.

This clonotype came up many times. The CDR3 nucleotides read TGTGCCAGCAGTTATACCTACGAGCAGTACTTC. Residues: CASSYTYEQYF. V is TRBV6-2 or TRBV6-3 and J is TRBJ2-7; D is undetermined. Germline-derived CDR1 and CDR2 are MNHEY and SVGEGT. This CDR3 is built from 11 residues. V lost 3 bases to trimming and J lost 2 bases, with 2 bases between them.

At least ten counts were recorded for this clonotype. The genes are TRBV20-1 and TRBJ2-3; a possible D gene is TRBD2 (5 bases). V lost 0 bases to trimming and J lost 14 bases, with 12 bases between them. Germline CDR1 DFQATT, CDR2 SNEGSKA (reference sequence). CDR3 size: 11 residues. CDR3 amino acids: CSARELDEWYF. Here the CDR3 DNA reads TGCAGTGCTAGAGAACTAGACGAGTGGTATTTT.

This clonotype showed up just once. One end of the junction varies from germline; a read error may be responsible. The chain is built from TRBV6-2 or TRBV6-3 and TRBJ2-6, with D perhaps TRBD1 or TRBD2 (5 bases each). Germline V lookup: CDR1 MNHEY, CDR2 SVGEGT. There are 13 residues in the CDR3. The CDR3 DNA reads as TGTGCCACCAGGTGGACTGGGGCCAACATCCTGACTTTC. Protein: CATRWTGANILTF.

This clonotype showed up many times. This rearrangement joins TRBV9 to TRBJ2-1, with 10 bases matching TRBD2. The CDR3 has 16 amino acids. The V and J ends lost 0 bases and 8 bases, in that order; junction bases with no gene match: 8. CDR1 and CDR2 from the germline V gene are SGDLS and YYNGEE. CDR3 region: CASSVESGRVGDEQFF. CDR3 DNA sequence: TGTGCCAGCAGCGTAGAAAGCGGGAGGGTAGGGGATGAGCAGTTCTTC.

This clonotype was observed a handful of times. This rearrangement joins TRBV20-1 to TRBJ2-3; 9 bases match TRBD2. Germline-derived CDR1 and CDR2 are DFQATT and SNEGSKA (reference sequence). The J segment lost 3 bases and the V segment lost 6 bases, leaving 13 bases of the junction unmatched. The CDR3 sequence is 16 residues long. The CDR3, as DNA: TGCAGTGCACCGTTAGCGGGAGCGGGGATTACAGATACGCAGTATTTT. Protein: CSAPLAGAGITDTQYF.

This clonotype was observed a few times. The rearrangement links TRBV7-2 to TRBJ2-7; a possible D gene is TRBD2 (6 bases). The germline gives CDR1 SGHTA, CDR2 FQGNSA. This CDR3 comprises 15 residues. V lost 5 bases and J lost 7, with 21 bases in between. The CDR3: CASSLRETGTGEQYF. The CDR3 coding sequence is TGTGCCAGCAGCCTCCGGGAGACCGGCACGGGGGAGCAGTACTTC. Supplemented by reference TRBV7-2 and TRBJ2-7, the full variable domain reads GAGVSQSPSNKVTEKGKDVELRCDPISGHTALYWYRQSLGQGLEFLIYFQGNSAPDKSGLPSDRFSAERTGGSVSTLTIQRTQQEDSAVYLCASSLRETGTGEQYFGPGTRLTVT.

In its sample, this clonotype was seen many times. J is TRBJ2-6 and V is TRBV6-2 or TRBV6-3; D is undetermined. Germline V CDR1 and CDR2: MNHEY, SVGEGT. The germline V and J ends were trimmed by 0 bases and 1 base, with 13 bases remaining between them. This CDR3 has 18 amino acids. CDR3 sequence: CASSYSGDGRSGANVLTF. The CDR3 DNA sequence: TGTGCCAGCAGTTACTCTGGTGACGGAAGATCTGGGGCCAACGTCCTGACTTTC.

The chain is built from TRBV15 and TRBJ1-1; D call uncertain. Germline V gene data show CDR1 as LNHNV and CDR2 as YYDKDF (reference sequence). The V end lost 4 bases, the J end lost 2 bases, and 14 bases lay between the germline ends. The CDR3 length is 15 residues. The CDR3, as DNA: TGTGCCACCAGCAAGTTTGGGAATTCAAACACTGAAGCTTTCTTT. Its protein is CATSKFGNSNTEAFF.

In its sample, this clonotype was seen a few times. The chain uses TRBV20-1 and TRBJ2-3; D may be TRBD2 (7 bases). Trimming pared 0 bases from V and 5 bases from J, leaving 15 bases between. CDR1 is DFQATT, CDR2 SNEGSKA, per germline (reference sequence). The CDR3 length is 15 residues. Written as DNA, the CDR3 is TGCAGTGCTAGAGATCGAGGGGGAGGGAGAGATACGCAGTATTTT. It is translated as CSARDRGGGRDTQYF.

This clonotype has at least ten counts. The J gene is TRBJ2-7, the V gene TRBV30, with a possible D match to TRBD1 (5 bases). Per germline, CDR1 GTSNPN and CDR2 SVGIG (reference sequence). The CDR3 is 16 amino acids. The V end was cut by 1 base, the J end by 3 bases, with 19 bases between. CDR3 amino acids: CAWSDSPGQILYEQYF. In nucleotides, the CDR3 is TGTGCCTGGAGTGACTCCCCCGGACAAATACTCTACGAGCAGTACTTC.

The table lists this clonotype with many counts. CDR3 amino acids: CSARVRSHEQYF. Here the CDR3 DNA reads TGCAGTGCTAGAGTACGGTCCCACGAGCAGTACTTC. The chain has TRBV20-1 and TRBJ2-7; D call uncertain. The germline V and J ends were trimmed by 1 base and 5 bases, with 9 bases remaining between them. This CDR3 has 12 residues. Germline CDR1 DFQATT, CDR2 SNEGSKA (reference sequence).

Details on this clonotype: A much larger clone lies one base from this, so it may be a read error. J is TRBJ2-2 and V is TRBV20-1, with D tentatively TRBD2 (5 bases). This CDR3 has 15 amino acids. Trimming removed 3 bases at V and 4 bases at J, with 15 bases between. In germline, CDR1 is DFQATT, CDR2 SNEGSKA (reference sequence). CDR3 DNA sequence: TGCAGTGCTAGGAAGCAGGAGGCGGGCACCGGGGAGCTGTTTTTT. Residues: CSARKQEAGTGELFF.

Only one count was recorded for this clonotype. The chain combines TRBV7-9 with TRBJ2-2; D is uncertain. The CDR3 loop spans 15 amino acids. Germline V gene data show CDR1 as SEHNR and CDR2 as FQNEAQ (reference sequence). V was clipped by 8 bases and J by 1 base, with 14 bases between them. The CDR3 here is CASAMATGNTGELFF. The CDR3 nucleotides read TGTGCCAGCGCGATGGCTACCGGGAACACCGGGGAGCTGTTTTTT.

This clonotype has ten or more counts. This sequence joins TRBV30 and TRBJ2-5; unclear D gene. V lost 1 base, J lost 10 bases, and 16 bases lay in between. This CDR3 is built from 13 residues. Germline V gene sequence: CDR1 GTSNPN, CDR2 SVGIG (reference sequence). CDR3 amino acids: CAWSARIREDQYF. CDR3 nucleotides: TGTGCCTGGAGTGCGCGGATAAGAGAGGACCAGTACTTC.

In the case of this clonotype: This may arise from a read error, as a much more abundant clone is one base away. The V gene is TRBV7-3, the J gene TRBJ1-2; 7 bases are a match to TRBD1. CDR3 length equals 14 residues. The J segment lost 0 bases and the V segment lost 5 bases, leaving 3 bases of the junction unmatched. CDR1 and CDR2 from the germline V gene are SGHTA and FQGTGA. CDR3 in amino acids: CASSPTGTNYGYTF. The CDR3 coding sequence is TGTGCCAGCAGCCCGACAGGGACTAACTATGGCTACACCTTC.

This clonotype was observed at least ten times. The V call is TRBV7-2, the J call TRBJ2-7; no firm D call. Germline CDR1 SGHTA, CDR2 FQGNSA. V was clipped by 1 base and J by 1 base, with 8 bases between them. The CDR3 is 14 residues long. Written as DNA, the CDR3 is TGTGCCAGCAGCTTAGGGAGCCGATCCTACGAGCAGTACTTC. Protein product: CASSLGSRSYEQYF.

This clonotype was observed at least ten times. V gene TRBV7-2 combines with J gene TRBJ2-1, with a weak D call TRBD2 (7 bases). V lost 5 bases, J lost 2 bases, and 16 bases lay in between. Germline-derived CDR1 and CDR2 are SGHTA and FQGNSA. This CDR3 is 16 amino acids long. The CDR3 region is CASSPSGGDTYNEQFF. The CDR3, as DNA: TGTGCCAGCAGCCCAAGTGGGGGGGACACCTACAATGAGCAGTTCTTC.

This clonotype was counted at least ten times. The CDR3 nucleotides are TGTGCCAGCAGCCAAGGAGGGAGGGACTCCTACGAGCAGTACTTC. Protein: CASSQGGRDSYEQYF. The chain is built from TRBV14 and TRBJ2-7; TRBD2 matches 7 bases. There are 15 residues in the CDR3. Germline V gives CDR1 SGHDN, CDR2 FVKESK. The V segment lost 1 base and the J segment 0 bases; nucleotides outside the gene matches: 3.

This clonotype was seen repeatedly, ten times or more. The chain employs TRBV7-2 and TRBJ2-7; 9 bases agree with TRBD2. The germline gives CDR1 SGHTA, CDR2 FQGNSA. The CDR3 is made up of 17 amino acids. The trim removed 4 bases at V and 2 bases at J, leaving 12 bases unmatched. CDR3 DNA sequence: TGTGCCAGCAGCTCGGCCCGGGGGCGGGAGGGTCCCTACGAGCAGTACTTC. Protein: CASSSARGREGPYEQYF.

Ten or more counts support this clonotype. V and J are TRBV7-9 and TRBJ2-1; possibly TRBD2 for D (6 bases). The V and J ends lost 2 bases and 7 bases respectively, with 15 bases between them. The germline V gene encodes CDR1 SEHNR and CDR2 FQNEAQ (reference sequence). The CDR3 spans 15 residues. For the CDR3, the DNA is TGTGCCAGCAGCTTAAATGGAGGACTATCGAATGAGCAGTTCTTC. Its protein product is CASSLNGGLSNEQFF.

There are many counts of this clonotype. CDR3 DNA sequence: TGCGCCAGCAGCGAGGGCGGACTTAGCAATCAGCCCCAGCATTTT. Translated: CASSEGGLSNQPQHF. This chain joins TRBV5-1 and TRBJ1-5; D gene unclear. The CDR3 spans 15 residues. Between the trimmed V and J ends, which lost 4 bases and 0 bases, there was a span of 11 bases. CDR1 and CDR2 from the germline V gene are SGHRS and YFSETQ.